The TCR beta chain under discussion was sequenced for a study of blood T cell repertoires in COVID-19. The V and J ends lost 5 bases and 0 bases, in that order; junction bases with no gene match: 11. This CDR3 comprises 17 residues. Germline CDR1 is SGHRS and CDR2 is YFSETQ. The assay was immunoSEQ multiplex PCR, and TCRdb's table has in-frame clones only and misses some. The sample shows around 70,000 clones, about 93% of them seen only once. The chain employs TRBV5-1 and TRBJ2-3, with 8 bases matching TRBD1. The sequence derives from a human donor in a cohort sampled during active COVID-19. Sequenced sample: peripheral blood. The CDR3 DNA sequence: TGCGCCAGCAGTCTGGAACAGGGGGGACCTAGCACAGATACGCAGTATTTT. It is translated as CASSLEQGGPSTDTQYF.